Below are 21 T cell receptor beta chains sequenced from a single sample in a study of blood T cell repertoires in COVID-19. Sequencing used immunoSEQ multiplex PCR; TCRdb keeps in-frame clones, though not all of them. The table shows approximately 170,000 clones, with around 72% occurring only once. Material for sequencing was peripheral blood. The receptors come from an elderly woman with acute or convalescent COVID-19.

The J gene is TRBJ2-1, the V gene TRBV14; 7 nucleotides agree with TRBD1. V was clipped by 4 bases and J by 5 bases; unmatched bases: 14. The germline CDR1 and CDR2 sequences are SGHDN and FVKESK. The CDR3 consists of 17 residues. The chain's CDR3 is CASSLFTGALGNNEQFF. Written as DNA, the CDR3 is TGTGCCAGCAGCCTATTCACAGGGGCTCTCGGGAACAATGAGCAGTTCTTC. Full variable domain (outside the CDR3, taken from reference TRBV14 and TRBJ2-1): EAGVTQFPSHSVIEKGQTVTLRCDPISGHDNLYWYRRVMGKEIKFLLHFVKESKQDESGMPNNRFLAERTGGTYSTLKVQPAELEDSGVYFCASSLFTGALGNNEQFFGPGTRLTVL.

The V and J genes are TRBV27 and TRBJ1-2, with D perhaps TRBD1 (5 bases). Trimming left V 8 bases short and J 2 bases short, with 18 bases between. This CDR3 contains 15 residues. Germline lookup yields CDR1 MNHEY and CDR2 SMNVEV (reference sequence). CDR3 nucleotides: TGTGCCAGCTACCAGCACCAGGGAGGGAACTATGGCTACACCTTC. It encodes CASYQHQGGNYGYTF.

This clone has more than one count but fewer than ten. The chain combines TRBV5-1 with TRBJ1-3, with a weak D call TRBD1 (6 bases). Germline CDR1 is SGHRS and CDR2 is YFSETQ. The germline V and J ends were trimmed by 4 bases and 0 bases, with 14 bases remaining between them. The CDR3 sequence is 16 residues long. The CDR3 sequence is CASSEFGQSSGNTIYF. The DNA of the CDR3 is TGCGCCAGCAGCGAATTCGGACAGTCCTCTGGAAACACCATATATTTT.

V gene TRBV19 combines with J gene TRBJ2-2; no clear D. The CDR3 consists of 16 residues. The germline V gene encodes CDR1 LNHDA and CDR2 SQIVND (reference sequence). V was pared by 6 bases and J by 5 bases, with 19 bases between. The CDR3 coding sequence is TGTGCCAGTAGCCACCTCGACACCGAACAAACCGGGGAGCTGTTTTTT. Amino acid sequence: CASSHLDTEQTGELFF.

This clone was detected once. This sequence joins TRBV15 and TRBJ1-1, with TRBD1 identical over 7 bases. The CDR3 contains 15 residues. CDR1 and CDR2 from the germline V gene are LNHNV and YYDKDF (reference sequence). The ends lost 2 bases at V and 4 bases at J; junction bases unmatched: 7. The DNA for the CDR3 is TGTGCCACCAGCAGAAGCAGTACAGGGGCCACTGAAGCTTTCTTT. It specifies CATSRSSTGATEAFF.

CDR3 residues: CASSSTLGVGQETQYF. DNA of the CDR3: TGTGCCAGCAGCTCTACACTAGGAGTTGGACAAGAGACCCAGTACTTC. The genes are TRBV7-7 and TRBJ2-5, with D tentatively TRBD2 (5 bases). The length of the CDR3 is 16 residues. Between the trimmed V and J ends, which lost 4 bases and 2 bases, there was a span of 17 bases. In germline, CDR1 is SSHAT, CDR2 FNYEAQ (reference sequence). Full variable domain (outside the CDR3, taken from reference TRBV7-7 and TRBJ2-5): GAGVSQSPRYKVTKRGQDVTLRCDPISSHATLYWYQQALGQGPEFLTYFNYEAQPDKSGLPSDRFSAERPEGSISTLTIQRTEQRDSAMYRCASSSTLGVGQETQYFGPGTRLLVL.

The CDR3 here is CAWSVGWGVSTQYF. The CDR3 DNA is TGTGCCTGGAGTGTAGGCTGGGGGGTCTCTACGCAGTATTTT. The chain couples TRBV30 to TRBJ2-3, with TRBD2 as a possible D gene (6 bases). Germline CDR1 GTSNPN, CDR2 SVGIG (reference sequence). This CDR3 has 14 amino acids. Trimming took 0 bases from V and 8 from J, leaving 15 bases between them.

The chain carries TRBV9 and TRBJ2-2, with a weak D call TRBD2 (6 bases). Germline-derived CDR1 and CDR2 are SGDLS and YYNGEE. Trimming removed 4 bases from V and 2 bases from J, with 15 bases in between. The CDR3 totals 16 residues. The CDR3 bases are TGTGCCAGCAGCTCCCCCGGGGGTGCAAACACCGGGGAGCTGTTTTTT. Translation gives CASSSPGGANTGELFF. The full variable domain, with the rest looked up from reference TRBV9 and TRBJ2-2, is DSGVTQTPKHLITATGQRVTLRCSPRSGDLSVYWYQQSLDQGLQFLIQYYNGEERAKGNILERFSAQQFPDLHSELNLSSLELGDSALYFCASSSPGGANTGELFFGEGSRLTVL.

J is TRBJ2-1 and V is TRBV27; no clear D. The V and J ends lost 4 bases and 13 bases respectively, with 20 bases between them. CDR3 length equals 14 residues. Looked up from germline, CDR1 is MNHEY and CDR2 is SMNVEV (reference sequence). The CDR3 is CASSSNSITSRQFF. CDR3 in DNA: TGTGCCAGCAGTTCAAACTCTATAACCTCGCGCCAGTTCTTC.

The V call is TRBV5-1, the J call TRBJ1-2; D unresolved. The length of the CDR3 is 14 residues. Between the trimmed V and J ends, which lost 4 bases and 4 bases, there was a span of 14 bases. Per the germline V gene, CDR1 is SGHRS and CDR2 is YFSETQ. This CDR3 is CASSELSGGYGYTF. The CDR3 DNA reads TGCGCCAGCAGCGAACTAAGCGGCGGCTATGGCTACACCTTC.

This sequence joins TRBV18 and TRBJ2-2, with D possibly being TRBD2 (5 bases). V was pared by 2 bases and J by 0 bases, with 10 bases between. This CDR3 region has 16 residues. Germline values: CDR1 KGHSH, CDR2 LQKENI. The CDR3 region has the DNA TGTGCCAGCTCACCAGTTGGGAGAGCGAACACCGGGGAGCTGTTTTTT. The encoded protein is CASSPVGRANTGELFF.

J is TRBJ2-7 and V is TRBV27; D ambiguous. With 3 bases removed from V and 3 bases from J, the gap between germline ends came to 3 bases. The CDR3 contains 11 residues. Germline V gene lookup returns CDR1 MNHEY and CDR2 SMNVEV (reference sequence). In nucleotides, the CDR3 is TGTGCCAGCAGTTTCAGCTACGAGCAGTACTTC. Protein sequence: CASSFSYEQYF.

CDR3 sequence: CASSPTTGEGDTQYF. CDR3 nucleotide sequence: TGTGCCAGCAGCCCAACAACGGGAGAGGGGGATACGCAGTATTTT. The rearrangement uses TRBV7-8 and TRBJ2-3, with a weak D call TRBD2 (6 bases). CDR1 and CDR2 from the germline V gene are SGHVS and FQNEAQ. The ends were cut back, 5 bases at V and 6 bases at J, with 18 bases in the middle. The CDR3 loop spans 15 amino acids.

V and J are TRBV14 and TRBJ1-1, with D hard to call. Between the trimmed V and J ends, which lost 1 base and 11 bases, there was a span of 11 bases. Germline lookup yields CDR1 SGHDN and CDR2 FVKESK. There are 12 residues in the CDR3. The CDR3 spells CASSQVFPRAFF. CDR3 DNA sequence: TGTGCCAGCAGCCAAGTTTTTCCGCGTGCTTTCTTT.

The chain combines TRBV4-3 with TRBJ2-5; weak D call: TRBD1 (5 bases). The V end lost 1 base, the J end lost 5 bases, and 11 bases lay between the germline ends. This CDR3 is 14 amino acids long. CDR1 and CDR2 from the germline V gene are LGHNA and YSLEER. Here the CDR3 DNA reads TGCGCCAGCAGCCAAGGCCAGGGTGGCGAGACCCAGTACTTC. Translation gives CASSQGQGGETQYF.

The chain is built from TRBV5-1 and TRBJ2-5, with TRBD2 as a possible D gene (5 bases). The CDR3 covers 14 residues. CDR1 and CDR2 (germline): SGHRS, YFSETQ. Between the trimmed V and J ends, which lost 6 bases and 4 bases, there was a span of 16 bases. CDR3 DNA: TGCGCCAGCACCCCGCTGCCGGGGAGAGAGACCCAGTACTTC. It yields the protein CASTPLPGRETQYF. The entire variable domain, with the rest obtained from reference TRBV5-1 and TRBJ2-5, is as follows: KAGVTQTPRYLIKTRGQQVTLSCSPISGHRSVSWYQQTPGQGLQFLFEYFSETQRNKGNFPGRFSGRQFSNSRSEMNVSTLELGDSALYLCASTPLPGRETQYFGPGTRLLVL.

The chain links TRBV11-2 to TRBJ1-1; 8 nucleotides match TRBD1. J lost 1 base, V lost 1 base, and 2 bases had no gene match. The CDR3 sequence is 15 residues long. Germline V gives CDR1 SGHAT, CDR2 FQNNGV. The CDR3 protein is CASSLAGGANTEAFF. The CDR3 nucleotides are TGTGCCAGCAGCTTAGCAGGGGGCGCGAACACTGAAGCTTTCTTT.

J is TRBJ2-1 and V is TRBV5-4, with D possibly TRBD2 on 5 matching bases. Germline V gene data show CDR1 as SGHNT and CDR2 as YYREEE (reference sequence). The CDR3 is 15 amino acids. Trimming removed 1 base from V and 4 bases from J, with 12 bases in between. The CDR3 spells CASSLRAAAYNEQFF. The DNA of the CDR3 is TGTGCCAGCAGCTTGAGAGCGGCAGCATACAATGAGCAGTTCTTC. Together with reference TRBV5-4 and TRBJ2-1, the CDR3 gives the full variable domain: ETGVTQSPTHLIKTRGQQVTLRCSSQSGHNTVSWYQQALGQGPQFIFQYYREEENGRGNFPPRFSGLQFPNYSSELNVNALELDDSALYLCASSLRAAAYNEQFFGPGTRLTVL.

This clone was detected only a few times. This chain joins TRBV9 and TRBJ1-1; tentatively, D is TRBD1 (6 bases). Germline V CDR1 and CDR2: SGDLS, YYNGEE. The CDR3 loop spans 15 amino acids. Trimming pared 0 bases from V and 1 base from J, leaving 10 bases between. CDR3 sequence (DNA): TGTGCCAGCAGCGTAGATCACAGGGCGAACACTGAAGCTTTCTTT. Protein: CASSVDHRANTEAFF.

This sequence joins TRBV23-1 and TRBJ2-1, with TRBD2 matching 14 bases. TRBV23-1 belongs to the ORF category, with a function that is uncertain. The CDR3 is made up of 19 amino acids. V gave up 0 bases and J gave up 4 bases; unmatched junction bases: 8. This chain's CDR3 is CASSQSWGLAGVAYNEQFF. The CDR3 DNA reads as TGCGCCAGCAGTCAATCGTGGGGACTAGCGGGAGTAGCTTACAATGAGCAGTTCTTC.

In this sample, this clone turned up once. The chain employs TRBV18 and TRBJ1-5, with TRBD1 identical over 7 bases. There are 15 residues in the CDR3. Germline V lookup: CDR1 KGHSH, CDR2 LQKENI. Germline trimming cut 3 bases from V and 6 bases from J; bases unmatched to any gene: 8. The CDR3 loop reads CASSPRQGVAQPQHF. In nucleotides, the CDR3 is TGTGCCAGCTCACCGAGGCAGGGGGTGGCTCAGCCCCAGCATTTT.